The 12 T cell receptor beta chains reported below all come from one sample, sequenced in a study of T cells in Graves' hyperthyroidism and ophthalmopathy. Template material for amplifying TCR beta CDR3 regions consisted of RNA transcripts. HTBI primers were employed in a first-round RT-PCR of the TCR CDR3. TCRdb re-called the multiplex PCR reads with MiXCR, one entry per CDR3 protein. Of some 600,000 distinct CDR3 sequences in the sample, approximately 13% were seen once. The sample comprised blood. The receptors stem from a woman aged 30 to 39 with Graves' hyperthyroidism that later progressed to Graves' ophthalmopathy.

In this sample, this clonotype turned up many times. The rearrangement uses TRBV3-1 and TRBJ2-1; 10 nucleotides align to TRBD2. The V gene end was trimmed by 4 bases and the J gene end by 4 bases; junction bases not matched to a gene: 10. Germline CDR1 reads LGHDT; CDR2 reads YNNKEL (reference sequence). CDR3 size: 17 residues. CDR3 region: CASSPHPLSGRYNEQFF. The CDR3 bases are TGTGCCAGCAGCCCACACCCTCTTAGCGGGAGGTACAATGAGCAGTTCTTC.

At least ten counts were recorded for this clonotype. This chain connects TRBV18 to TRBJ1-1; possible D gene TRBD1, 5 bases. The CDR3 is made up of 13 amino acids. Per the germline V gene, CDR1 is KGHSH and CDR2 is LQKENI. Deletions cut 4 bases from V and 5 bases from J, with 11 bases between. For the CDR3, the DNA is TGTGCCAGCTCACGTCCCGGGGGAACTGAAGCTTTCTTT. Protein sequence: CASSRPGGTEAFF. The complete variable domain, with remaining parts taken from reference TRBV18 and TRBJ1-1, reads NAGVMQNPRHLVRRRGQEARLRCSPMKGHSHVYWYRQLPEEGLKFMVYLQKENIIDESGMPKERFSAEFPKEGPSILRIQQVVRGDSAAYFCASSRPGGTEAFFGQGTRLTVV.

In this sample, this clonotype turned up many times. This chain uses TRBV11-2 with TRBJ2-2, with 8 bases lining up with TRBD1. In germline, CDR1 is SGHAT, CDR2 FQNNGV. This CDR3 has 17 amino acids. V was pared by 1 base and J by 5 bases, with 9 bases of the junction left unmatched. CDR3 loop: CASSLGQGAYSTGELFF. As DNA, the CDR3 is TGTGCCAGCAGCTTAGGGCAGGGGGCTTATTCGACCGGGGAGCTGTTTTTT.

Concerning this clonotype: This sequence may be a read error, since a much larger clone differs from it by one base. V and J are TRBV27 and TRBJ1-6; D may be TRBD1 (5 bases). This CDR3 has 15 residues. The V gene's germline CDR1 is MNHEY and CDR2 SMNVEV (reference sequence). Trimming cost V 5 bases and J 4 bases, with 12 bases left between them. The CDR3 nucleotides are TGTGCCAGCAGTATCGGGGCCGGTTATAATTCACCCCTCCACTTT. It codes for CASSIGAGYNSPLHF.

This clonotype was seen ten or more times. This chain connects TRBV24-1 to TRBJ1-1, with 10 bases matching TRBD1. CDR3 length equals 15 residues. Germline V CDR1 and CDR2: KGHDR, SFDVKD. The V and J ends lost 3 bases and 5 bases, in that order; junction bases with no gene match: 5. The CDR3 sequence is CATSDRTGGGTEAFF. In nucleotides, the CDR3 is TGTGCCACCAGTGATCGGACAGGGGGAGGAACTGAAGCTTTCTTT.

This clonotype was seen at least ten times. CDR3 loop: CASSLSGGLKETQYF. The DNA of the CDR3 is TGTGCCAGCAGTTTATCAGGGGGGTTAAAAGAGACCCAGTACTTC. The gene calls are TRBV12-3 or TRBV12-4 and TRBJ2-5, with TRBD1 as a possible D gene (7 bases). The V end was cut by 2 bases, the J end by 3 bases, with 13 bases between. The CDR3 consists of 15 residues.

The genes are TRBV19 and TRBJ2-4; TRBD1 matches 9 bases. This CDR3 is 14 amino acids long. CDR1 and CDR2 from the germline V gene are LNHDA and SQIVND (reference sequence). Germline trimming cut 5 bases from V and 8 bases from J; bases unmatched to any gene: 7. The CDR3 sequence: CASSAPGQGYIQYF. As DNA, the CDR3 is TGTGCCAGTAGTGCGCCGGGACAGGGATACATTCAGTACTTC.

This clonotype was observed at least ten times. The chain links TRBV7-9 to TRBJ1-6; 7 nucleotides line up with TRBD1. Germline V gene lookup returns CDR1 SEHNR and CDR2 FQNEAQ (reference sequence). This CDR3 region has 16 residues. V trimming: 3 bases; J trimming: 7 bases; junction bases outside the gene matches: 9. CDR3 sequence reads: CASSFRGTDDNSPLHF. The CDR3 nucleotides read TGTGCCAGCAGCTTCAGGGGGACAGACGACAATTCACCCCTCCACTTT.

This clonotype has just a few counts. The chain employs TRBV20-1 and TRBJ1-1; D unclear. Trimming stripped 7 bases from V and 0 bases from J, with 12 bases between. Germline CDR1 is DFQATT and CDR2 is SNEGSKA (reference sequence). CDR3 length equals 13 residues. For the CDR3, the DNA is TGCAGTGTCTTACCGAACCTGAACACTGAAGCTTTCTTT. It yields the protein CSVLPNLNTEAFF.

In this sample, this clonotype turned up a few times. This sequence joins TRBV7-6 and TRBJ1-4; D is possibly TRBD1 (5 bases). This CDR3 contains 14 residues. Per the germline V gene, CDR1 is SGHVS and CDR2 is FNYEAQ. Trimming removed 0 bases from V and 8 bases from J, with 10 bases in between. The CDR3 bases are TGTGCCAGCAGCTTAGCGGGGCGAAGGGAAAAACTGTTTTTT. It yields the protein CASSLAGRREKLFF.

This clonotype was counted at least ten times. CDR3 DNA sequence: TGTGCCACCAGCAGAGATCGACTAGCCACGAACACCGGGGAGCTGTTTTTT. This gives the protein CATSRDRLATNTGELFF. The rearrangement uses TRBV15 and TRBJ2-2, with TRBD2 matching over 7 bases. J gave up 0 bases and V 0 bases, and 4 bases lay outside the gene matches. Germline-derived CDR1 and CDR2 are LNHNV and YYDKDF (reference sequence). The CDR3 has 17 residues.

This clonotype was recorded at least ten times. The chain links TRBV20-1 to TRBJ1-4, with a weak D call TRBD1 (6 bases). The V and J ends lost 5 bases and 7 bases respectively, with 17 bases between them. This CDR3 spans 14 amino acids. Germline V gives CDR1 DFQATT, CDR2 SNEGSKA (reference sequence). In DNA form, the CDR3 reads TGCAGTGCTCACCCAGGGGTGGGGCGTGAAAAACTGTTTTTT. Translated, it gives CSAHPGVGREKLFF.